The rows below give T cell receptor beta chains drawn from one sample of a study of blood T cells in healthy people across ages. TCRdb fed the 5' RACE reads into MiXCR, producing one record per CDR3 protein. This table holds approximately 820,000 distinct CDR3 sequences, approximately 44% found once. The sequencing input was blood. The receptors originated from a man in his 60s in good health. Both conserved end residues are part of each CDR3. Fields, in order: V gene, clone size, D gene, J gene, CDR3 DNA, CDR3 protein. The D gene is left open where the match is weak. Only part of the rows carry a size: once, few, many, or a class if the clone is expanded.

>TRBV20-1|.|.|TRBJ2-1
TGCAGTGCTAGGGGTCCTCACGCACCCCTCGGGAATGAGCAGTTCTTC
CSARGPHAPLGNEQFF
>TRBV6-2/TRBV6-3|.|TRBD2|TRBJ2-1
TGTGCCAGCCTCGAGCGGGGAACTGACAATGAGCAGTTCTTC
CASLERGTDNEQFF
>TRBV20-1|.|.|TRBJ2-7
TGCAGTGCCCCTCTGGGGGGGCGCACCTACAATGAGCAGTACTTC
CSAPLGGRTYNEQYF
>TRBV6-5|.|.|TRBJ1-2
TGTGCCAGCAGGAGCCCACGGGGCTATGGCTACACCTTC
CASRSPRGYGYTF
>TRBV2|.|.|TRBJ1-1
TGTGCCAGCACGGGGGGGGAAACGAAGAACACTGAAGCTTTCTTT
CASTGGETKNTEAFF
>TRBV6-5|.|TRBD1|TRBJ2-7
TGTGCCAGCAGCACCTCCGGGACAGGGGGCCACGAGCAGTACTTC
CASSTSGTGGHEQYF
>TRBV20-1|few|TRBD1|TRBJ2-3
TGCAGTGCAAAGACAGGGTCATGGGGGGATACGCAGTATTTT
CSAKTGSWGDTQYF
>TRBV6-2/TRBV6-3|.|TRBD2|TRBJ2-4
TGTGCCAGCAGCCGGGACCAGCGGGGTGAGCAGTACTTC
CASSRDQRGEQYF
>TRBV6-1|.|.|TRBJ2-1
TGTGCCAGCAGTTACGCGGGAAGCTCCTACAATGAGCAGTTCTTC
CASSYAGSSYNEQFF
>TRBV7-8|.|.|TRBJ1-3
TGTGCCAGCAGCCCTCGAGCGGACAGCTCTGGAAACACCATATATTTT
CASSPRADSSGNTIYF
>TRBV6-5|.|TRBD1|TRBJ2-3
TGTGCCAGCAGGAGACAGGGAGTAGATACGCAGTATTTT
CASRRQGVDTQYF
>TRBV5-1|few|TRBD2|TRBJ2-3
TGCGCCAGCAGCTTGAATAGCGGGGGCCTCACAGATACGCAGTATTTT
CASSLNSGGLTDTQYF
>TRBV20-1|few|.|TRBJ1-1
TGCAGTGCTAGTCCGACTAAACCGAACACTGAAGCTTTCTTT
CSASPTKPNTEAFF
>TRBV7-9|.|.|TRBJ2-7
TGTGCCAGCAGCTTAGTGCCAGGGGTCGGGGAGCAGTACTTC
CASSLVPGVGEQYF
>TRBV20-1|.|.|TRBJ1-1
TGCAGTGCTAGACCCTACGTCGGTGTGAACACTGAAGCTTTCTTT
CSARPYVGVNTEAFF
>TRBV6-2/TRBV6-3|.|.|TRBJ1-1
TGTGCCAGCACGGGGCTGGGATACACTGAAGCTTTCTTT
CASTGLGYTEAFF
>TRBV4-3|few|TRBD2|TRBJ2-1
TGCGCCAGCAGGGGAACTAGCGGGGGGGCCTATGAGCAGTTCTTC
CASRGTSGGAYEQFF
>TRBV7-9|few|.|TRBJ2-6
TGTGCCAGCAGCGCCGCTGGGGATGGCTCTGGGGCCAACGTCCTGACTTTC
CASSAAGDGSGANVLTF
>TRBV27|few|TRBD1|TRBJ1-6
TGTGCCAGCAGATGGGGACAGGTCAATTCACCCCTCCACTTT
CASRWGQVNSPLHF
>TRBV7-9|.|.|TRBJ2-1
TGTGCCAGCAGCCCGGGCCATGGGGGGTCTGAGGAGCAGTTCTTC
CASSPGHGGSEEQFF
>TRBV5-1|few|.|TRBJ1-5
TGCGCCAGCAGCCCTAGTGGACATAATAATCAGCCCCAGCATTTT
CASSPSGHNNQPQHF
>TRBV7-3|.|.|TRBJ2-3
TGTGCCAGCGAACTGGATACGCGGTATTTT
CASELDTRYF
>TRBV12-3/TRBV12-4|few|TRBD1|TRBJ2-7
TGTGCCAGCAGGGGGACAGGGAATGTCTACGAGCAGTACTTC
CASRGTGNVYEQYF
>TRBV6-6|.|TRBD1|TRBJ1-5
TGTGCCAGCAGTACGACTAACAGGGGTAGGCGCAATCAGCCCCAGCATTTT
CASSTTNRGRRNQPQHF
>TRBV30|few|.|TRBJ2-5
TGTGCCTGGAGTGGTCTCTCGGAGACCCAGTACTTC
CAWSGLSETQYF
>TRBV12-3/TRBV12-4|.|.|TRBJ2-6
TGTGCCAGCAGTGAGATCGGGACGCAAGGTAACTCTGGGGCCAACGTCCTGACTTTC
CASSEIGTQGNSGANVLTF
>TRBV11-1|.|TRBD1|TRBJ2-7
TGTGCCAGCAGCCCCGGGACAGGGAATGCCTACGAGCAGTACTTC
CASSPGTGNAYEQYF
>TRBV20-1|.|.|TRBJ2-3
TGCAGTGCTATAGGAGCAAGGGGCCCGGGGACAGATACGCAGTATTTT
CSAIGARGPGTDTQYF
>TRBV25-1|.|.|TRBJ1-5
TGTGCCAGCAGTGAAGGAGGAGCTCAGCCCCAGCATTTT
CASSEGGAQPQHF
>TRBV12-3/TRBV12-4|few|.|TRBJ2-3
TGTGCCAGCAGTCCCTGGCAGACCAGAAGCACAGATACGCAGTATTTT
CASSPWQTRSTDTQYF
>TRBV11-2|once|.|TRBJ2-1
TGTGCCAGCAGCCCCCGACTAGGTCAGACCGTAATTATCCACAATGAGCAGTTCTTC
CASSPRLGQTVIIHNEQFF
>TRBV12-3/TRBV12-4|.|TRBD1|TRBJ1-6
TGTGCCAGCACCATACGACAGGGGGCCGTTTCACCCCTCCACTTT
CASTIRQGAVSPLHF
>TRBV2|few|TRBD1|TRBJ1-5
TGTGCCAGCAGGACAGGGGACCATAGCAATCAGCCCCAGCATTTT
CASRTGDHSNQPQHF
>TRBV12-3/TRBV12-4|few|.|TRBJ2-1
TGTGCCAGCAGTTTAGGCAGGCGCTCCTACAATGAGCAGTTCTTC
CASSLGRRSYNEQFF
>TRBV27|.|TRBD1|TRBJ1-2
TGTGCCAGCAGTTTATTGGGACAGGGGGTCTATGGCTACACCTTC
CASSLLGQGVYGYTF
>TRBV3-1|.|TRBD1|TRBJ1-1
TGTGCCAGCAGACGCGACAGGGGCCCCCCATGGAACACTGAAGCTTTCTTT
CASRRDRGPPWNTEAFF
>TRBV14|few|.|TRBJ1-6
TGTGCCAGCAGCCAAGTCCTGGGCTCCTATAATTCACCCCTCCACTTT
CASSQVLGSYNSPLHF
>TRBV7-9|.|.|TRBJ2-1
TGTGCCAGCAGCCCTCGTACAGGGTTAGGCAATGAGCAGTTCTTC
CASSPRTGLGNEQFF
>TRBV4-3|.|.|TRBJ2-3
TGCGCCAGCAGCCAAGATTGGGGGGTTTTCACAGATACGCAGTATTTT
CASSQDWGVFTDTQYF
>TRBV30|once|.|TRBJ1-2
TGTGCCTGGAGTCCGGCAGGTCCCTGTGGCTACACCTTC
CAWSPAGPCGYTF
>TRBV5-4|.|.|TRBJ2-7
TGTGCCAGCAGCTTGGAAGGGCCCGAGCAGTACTTC
CASSLEGPEQYF
>TRBV20-1|.|.|TRBJ2-6
TGCAGTGCTAGAGGAGAATCCAGTGGGGCCAACGTCCTGACTTTC
CSARGESSGANVLTF
>TRBV20-1|.|TRBD2|TRBJ2-6
TGCAGTGCTTTGACTAGCGGGGCCCCTAGGGCCAACGTCCTGACTTTC
CSALTSGAPRANVLTF
>TRBV11-3|.|.|TRBJ2-7
TGTGCCAGCAGCAGGCGGGGATTCTCCTACGAGCAGTACTTC
CASSRRGFSYEQYF
>TRBV19|.|TRBD2|TRBJ2-5
TGTGCCAGTAGCCGAGCGGGGTTGGCAGAGACCCAGTACTTC
CASSRAGLAETQYF
>TRBV27|few|.|TRBJ2-1
TGTGCCAGCAGTTTACTTAGCGGACCCTACAATGAGCAGTTCTTC
CASSLLSGPYNEQFF
>TRBV6-6|.|TRBD1|TRBJ1-1
TGTGCCAGCAGACCCACGGACAGGGGTGACGCGAACACTGAAGCTTTCTTT
CASRPTDRGDANTEAFF
>TRBV18|.|.|TRBJ2-7
TGTGCCAGCTCACGGGGGGGCGAGGGGTCCTACGATGAGCAGTACTTC
CASSRGGEGSYDEQYF
>TRBV5-5|.|TRBD1|TRBJ2-2
TGTGCCAGCAACGTCTGGACAGGGGCTGGGACAGGGGAGCTGTTTTTT
CASNVWTGAGTGELFF
>TRBV4-1|.|TRBD1|TRBJ2-4
TGCGCCAGCAGCCAAGTAGGGGGCCAAAACATTCAGTACTTC
CASSQVGGQNIQYF
>TRBV12-5|.|TRBD2|TRBJ2-5
TGTGCTAGTGGTTGGGGACTAGCGGAAGAGACCCAGTACTTC
CASGWGLAEETQYF
>TRBV27|.|.|TRBJ2-7
TGTGCCAGCAGTCCATGGGACTGGATCTACGAGCAGTACTTC
CASSPWDWIYEQYF
>TRBV28|.|.|TRBJ2-3
TGTGCCAGCAGAAAACAGGGATTCACAGATACGCAGTATTTT
CASRKQGFTDTQYF
>TRBV12-3/TRBV12-4|.|.|TRBJ1-2
TGTGCCAGCAGTCACTGGGGCTATGGCTACACCTTC
CASSHWGYGYTF
>TRBV7-6|few|.|TRBJ2-5
TGTGCCAGCAGCTCCGCCGCCGGGCCCTGGGGGCGAGAGACCCAGTACTTC
CASSSAAGPWGRETQYF